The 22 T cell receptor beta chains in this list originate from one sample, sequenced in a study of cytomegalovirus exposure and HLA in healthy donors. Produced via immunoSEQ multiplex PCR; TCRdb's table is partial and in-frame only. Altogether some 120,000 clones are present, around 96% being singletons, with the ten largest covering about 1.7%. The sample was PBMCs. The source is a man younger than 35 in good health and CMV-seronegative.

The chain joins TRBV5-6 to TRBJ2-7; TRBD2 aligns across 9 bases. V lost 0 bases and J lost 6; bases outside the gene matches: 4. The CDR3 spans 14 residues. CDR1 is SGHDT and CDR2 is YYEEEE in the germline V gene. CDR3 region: CASSLAAGGSEQYF. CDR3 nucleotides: TGTGCCAGCAGCTTGGCAGCGGGAGGCTCCGAGCAGTACTTC.

The DNA of the CDR3 is TGCGCCAGCAGTGAAACGGGGGGATATCAGCCCCAGCATTTT. Protein sequence: CASSETGGYQPQHF. The V call is TRBV10-2, the J call TRBJ1-5; D might be TRBD1 (5 bases). The CDR3 extends over 14 amino acids. Germline V gene sequence: CDR1 WSHSY, CDR2 SAAADI. Trimming removed 3 bases at V and 5 bases at J, with 11 bases between.

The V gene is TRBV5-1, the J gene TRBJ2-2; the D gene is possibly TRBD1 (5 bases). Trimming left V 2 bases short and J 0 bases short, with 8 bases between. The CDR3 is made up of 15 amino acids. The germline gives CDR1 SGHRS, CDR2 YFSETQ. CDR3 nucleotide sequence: TGCGCCAGCAGCTTTAGACAGACGAACACCGGGGAGCTGTTTTTT. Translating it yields CASSFRQTNTGELFF.

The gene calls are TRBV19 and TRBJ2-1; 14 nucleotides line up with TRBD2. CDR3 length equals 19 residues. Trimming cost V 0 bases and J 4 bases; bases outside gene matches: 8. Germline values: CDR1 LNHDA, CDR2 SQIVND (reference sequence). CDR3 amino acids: CASSIDLPGLAGGYNEQFF. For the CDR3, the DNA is TGTGCCAGTAGTATAGATCTTCCAGGACTAGCGGGAGGTTACAATGAGCAGTTCTTC.

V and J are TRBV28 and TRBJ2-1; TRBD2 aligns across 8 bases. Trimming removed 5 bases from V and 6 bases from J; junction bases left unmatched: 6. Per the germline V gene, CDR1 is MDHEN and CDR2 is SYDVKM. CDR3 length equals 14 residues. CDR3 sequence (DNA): TGTGCCAGCAGTGAAAACGGGAGGGGCAATGAGCAGTTCTTC. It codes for CASSENGRGNEQFF.

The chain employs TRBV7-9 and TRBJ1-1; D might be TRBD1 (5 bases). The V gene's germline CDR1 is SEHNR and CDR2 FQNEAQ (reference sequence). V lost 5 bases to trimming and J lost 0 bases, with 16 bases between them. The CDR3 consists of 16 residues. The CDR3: CASSPVPGGMNTEAFF. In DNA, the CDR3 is TGTGCCAGCAGCCCCGTCCCCGGGGGTATGAACACTGAAGCTTTCTTT.

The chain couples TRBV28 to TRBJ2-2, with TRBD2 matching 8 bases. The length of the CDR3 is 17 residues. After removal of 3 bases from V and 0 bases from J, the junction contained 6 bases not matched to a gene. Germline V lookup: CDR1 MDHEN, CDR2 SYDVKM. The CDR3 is CASSLPTSGPNTGELFF. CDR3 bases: TGTGCCAGCAGTTTGCCCACTAGCGGTCCGAACACCGGGGAGCTGTTTTTT.

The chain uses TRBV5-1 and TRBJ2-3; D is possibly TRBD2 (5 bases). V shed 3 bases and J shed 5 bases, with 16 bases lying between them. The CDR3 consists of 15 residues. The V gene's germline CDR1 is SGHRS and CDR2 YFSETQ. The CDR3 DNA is TGCGCCAGCAGCTCACTGGGCCCCGAGGGAGATACGCAGTATTTT. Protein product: CASSSLGPEGDTQYF.

The CDR3: CASSPRTGEGGAFF. The CDR3 coding sequence is TGCGCCAGCAGCCCCCGGACAGGGGAAGGTGGAGCTTTCTTT. The gene calls are TRBV5-1 and TRBJ1-1; 9 nucleotides align to TRBD1. The junction had 11 bases not matched to a gene; V was cut back by 4 bases and J by 10 bases. CDR1 is SGHRS and CDR2 is YFSETQ in the germline V gene. The CDR3 covers 14 residues. The full variable domain, in which reference TRBV5-1 and TRBJ1-1 provide the parts outside the CDR3, is KAGVTQTPRYLIKTRGQQVTLSCSPISGHRSVSWYQQTPGQGLQFLFEYFSETQRNKGNFPGRFSGRQFSNSRSEMNVSTLELGDSALYLCASSPRTGEGGAFFGQGTRLTVV.

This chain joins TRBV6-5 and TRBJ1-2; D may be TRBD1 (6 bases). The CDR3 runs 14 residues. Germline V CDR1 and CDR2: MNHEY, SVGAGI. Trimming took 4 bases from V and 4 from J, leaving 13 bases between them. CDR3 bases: TGTGCCAGCAGTTCCGCCACAGGGCCCTATGGCTACACCTTC. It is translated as CASSSATGPYGYTF.

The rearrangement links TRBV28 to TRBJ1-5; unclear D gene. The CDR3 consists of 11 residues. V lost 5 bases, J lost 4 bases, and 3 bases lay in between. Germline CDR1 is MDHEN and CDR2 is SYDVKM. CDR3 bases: TGTGCCAGCAGTCAAAATCAGCCCCAGCATTTT. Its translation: CASSQNQPQHF.

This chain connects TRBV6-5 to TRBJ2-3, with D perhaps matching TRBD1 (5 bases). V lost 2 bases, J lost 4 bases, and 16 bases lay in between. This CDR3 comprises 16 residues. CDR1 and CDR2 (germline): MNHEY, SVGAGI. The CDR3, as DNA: TGTGCCAGCAGTTACACGACAGTGGGGTTATCAGATACGCAGTATTTT. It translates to CASSYTTVGLSDTQYF.

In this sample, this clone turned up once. CDR3 protein: CAGGTGEGNIQYF. The CDR3 region has the DNA TGTGCCGGGGGGACAGGGGAAGGGAACATTCAGTACTTC. The chain links TRBV2 to TRBJ2-4, with 10 bases matching TRBD1. Trimming removed 11 bases from V and 7 bases from J; junction bases left unmatched: 8. The germline V gene encodes CDR1 SNHLY and CDR2 FYNNEI. This CDR3 is 13 amino acids long.

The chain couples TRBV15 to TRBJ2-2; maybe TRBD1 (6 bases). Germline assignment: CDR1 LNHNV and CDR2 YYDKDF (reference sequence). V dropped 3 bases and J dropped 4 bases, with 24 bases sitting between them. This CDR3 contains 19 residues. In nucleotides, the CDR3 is TGTGCCACCAGCAGGATATTGAGAAAGTTGGGGACAAGCACCGGGGAGCTGTTTTTT. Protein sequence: CATSRILRKLGTSTGELFF.

CDR3 residues: CAFDRDGQPQHF. The CDR3 DNA is TGTGCCTTTGACAGGGATGGACAGCCCCAGCATTTT. The V and J genes are TRBV30 and TRBJ1-5; 7 bases fit TRBD1. The CDR3 is made up of 12 amino acids. V dropped 7 bases and J dropped 7; count of bases not matched to a gene: 7. From germline, CDR1 is GTSNPN and CDR2 SVGIG (reference sequence).

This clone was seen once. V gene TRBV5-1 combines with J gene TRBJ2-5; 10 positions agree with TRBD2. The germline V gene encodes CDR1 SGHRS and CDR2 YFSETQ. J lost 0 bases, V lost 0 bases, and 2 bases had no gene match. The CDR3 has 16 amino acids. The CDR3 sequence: CASSLVTSGDQETQYF. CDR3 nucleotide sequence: TGCGCCAGCAGCTTGGTCACTAGCGGGGACCAAGAGACCCAGTACTTC.

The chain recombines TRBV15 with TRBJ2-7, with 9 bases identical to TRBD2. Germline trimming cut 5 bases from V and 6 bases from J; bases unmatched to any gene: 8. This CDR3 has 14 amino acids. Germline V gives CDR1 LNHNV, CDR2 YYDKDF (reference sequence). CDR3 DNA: TGTGCCACCAGCGTTGCTAGCGGGATTCCCGAGCAGTACTTC. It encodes CATSVASGIPEQYF.

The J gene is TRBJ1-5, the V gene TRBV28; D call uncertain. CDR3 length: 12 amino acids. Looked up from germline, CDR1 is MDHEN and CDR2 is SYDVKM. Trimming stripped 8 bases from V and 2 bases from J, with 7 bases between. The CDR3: CASLYRNQPQHF. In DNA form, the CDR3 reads TGTGCCAGCCTTTATCGCAATCAGCCCCAGCATTTT.

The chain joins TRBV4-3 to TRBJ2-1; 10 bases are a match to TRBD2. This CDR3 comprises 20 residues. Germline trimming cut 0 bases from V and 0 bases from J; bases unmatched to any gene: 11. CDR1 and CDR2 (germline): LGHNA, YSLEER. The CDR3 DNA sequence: TGCGCCAGCAGCCAAGATCGAGTAGCGGGAGGCCTGAGCTCCTACAATGAGCAGTTCTTC. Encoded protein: CASSQDRVAGGLSSYNEQFF.

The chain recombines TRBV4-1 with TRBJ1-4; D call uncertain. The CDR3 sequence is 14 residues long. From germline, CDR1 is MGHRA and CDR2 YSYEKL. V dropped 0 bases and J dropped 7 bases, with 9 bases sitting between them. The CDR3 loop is CASSQDSRVEKLFF. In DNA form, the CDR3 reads TGCGCCAGCAGCCAAGATTCCCGGGTTGAAAAACTGTTTTTT.

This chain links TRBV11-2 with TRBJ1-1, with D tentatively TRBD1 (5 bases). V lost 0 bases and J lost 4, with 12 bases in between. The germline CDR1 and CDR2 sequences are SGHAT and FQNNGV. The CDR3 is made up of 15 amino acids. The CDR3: CASSLDPRGGTEAFF. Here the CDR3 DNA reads TGTGCCAGCAGCTTAGATCCTAGGGGCGGCACTGAAGCTTTCTTT.

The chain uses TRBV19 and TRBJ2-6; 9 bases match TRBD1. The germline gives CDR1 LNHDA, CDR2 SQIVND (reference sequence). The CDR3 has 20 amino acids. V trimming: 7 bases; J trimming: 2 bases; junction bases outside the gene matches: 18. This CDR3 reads CASTRLPLQGALTGANVLTF. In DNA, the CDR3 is TGTGCCAGTACCCGCTTACCCTTACAGGGGGCGCTTACTGGGGCCAACGTCCTGACTTTC.